The next 8 T cell receptor beta chains were all read from a single sample in a study of CD8+CD57+ T cells in acquired aplastic anemia. Researchers used genomic DNA as the template to profile TCR beta VDJ and CDR3. In TCRdb, the reads were re-called with MiXCR into one record per CDR3 protein. Of 450,000 to 600,000 distinct CDR3 sequences detected, about a third appear once; the ten largest clones hold around 0.82%. All sequencing subjects had displayed CD8+CD57+ cell expansion on flow cytometry. The specimen was sorted CD4+, CD8+, or CD8+CD57+ T cells (not recorded which) from PBMCs. These receptors were obtained from a human donor with aplastic anemia.

This clonotype was seen more than once but under ten times. The chain uses TRBV19 and TRBJ1-6; D might be TRBD1 (6 bases). The CDR3 spans 14 residues. Trimming left V 7 bases short and J 6 bases short, with 13 bases between. In germline, CDR1 is LNHDA, CDR2 SQIVND (reference sequence). The CDR3: CASTASQGNSPLHF. The CDR3 nucleotides are TGTGCCAGTACCGCATCACAGGGTAATTCACCCCTCCACTTT.

At least ten counts were recorded for this clonotype. The chain recombines TRBV19 with TRBJ1-1; possible D gene TRBD1, 6 bases. CDR1 LNHDA and CDR2 SQIVND come from the germline V gene (reference sequence). The CDR3 length is 14 residues. Trimming left V 3 bases short and J 1 base short, with 9 bases between. The CDR3 DNA is TGTGCCAGTAGTATCAGGGGTAGGAACACTGAAGCTTTCTTT. Residues: CASSIRGRNTEAFF.

This clonotype was seen repeatedly, ten times or more. The V and J genes are TRBV15 and TRBJ1-1; D unclear. From germline, CDR1 is LNHNV and CDR2 YYDKDF (reference sequence). CDR3 length: 13 residues. V lost 8 bases, J lost 0 bases, and 10 bases lay in between. DNA of the CDR3: TGTGCCACCCGGACGGAACTGAACACTGAAGCTTTCTTT. It is translated as CATRTELNTEAFF.

This clonotype was observed at least ten times. This rearrangement joins TRBV20-1 to TRBJ1-6; the D gene is possibly TRBD1 (6 bases). The CDR3 runs 14 residues. V lost 6 bases to trimming and J lost 9 bases, with 18 bases between them. In germline, CDR1 is DFQATT, CDR2 SNEGSKA (reference sequence). CDR3 amino acids: CSAQRGRFGSPLHF. The CDR3 nucleotides are TGCAGTGCACAGCGGGGGCGATTTGGTTCACCCCTCCACTTT.

This clonotype showed up just a few times. This sequence joins TRBV7-2 and TRBJ2-7; TRBD2 might be the D (6 bases). The CDR3 runs 16 residues. V dropped 5 bases and J dropped 0 bases, with 17 bases sitting between them. Germline CDR1 and CDR2: SGHTA and FQGNSA. This CDR3 reads CASSPGWGGISYEQYF. CDR3 coding DNA: TGTGCCAGCAGCCCCGGTTGGGGCGGGATCTCCTACGAGCAGTACTTC. The full variable domain, completed using reference TRBV7-2 and TRBJ2-7, is GAGVSQSPSNKVTEKGKDVELRCDPISGHTALYWYRQSLGQGLEFLIYFQGNSAPDKSGLPSDRFSAERTGGSVSTLTIQRTQQEDSAVYLCASSPGWGGISYEQYFGPGTRLTVT.

The V call is TRBV4-2, the J call TRBJ2-2; TRBD2 matches 10 bases. V dropped 4 bases and J dropped 4; count of bases not matched to a gene: 18. Germline V CDR1 and CDR2: LGHNA, YNFKEQ. This CDR3 contains 20 residues. The CDR3 reads CASSLHLRDSGGAVTGELFF. DNA for the CDR3: TGTGCCAGCAGCCTACATTTACGGGACAGCGGGGGGGCTGTCACCGGGGAGCTGTTTTTT.

The chain uses TRBV18 and TRBJ1-1; D perhaps matches TRBD1 (5 bases). Trimming pared 7 bases from V and 1 base from J, leaving 10 bases between. Germline CDR1 is KGHSH and CDR2 is LQKENI. The CDR3 has 13 residues. CDR3: CASLGDGNTEAFF. The CDR3 DNA sequence: TGTGCCAGCTTGGGGGACGGGAACACTGAAGCTTTCTTT.

The chain uses TRBV29-1 and TRBJ1-2, with D perhaps matching TRBD1 (5 bases). This CDR3 is built from 13 residues. CDR1 is SQVTM, CDR2 ANQGSEA, per germline. V was shortened by 5 bases and J by 9 bases, with 19 bases between the two germline ends. CDR3 nucleotide sequence: TGCAGCGTTCGGGGCGGGGGAAAGGATAGCTACACCTTC. Translated: CSVRGGGKDSYTF. The full variable domain, with the rest looked up from reference TRBV29-1 and TRBJ1-2, is SAVISQKPSRDICQRGTSLTIQCQVDSQVTMMFWYRQQPGQSLTLIATANQGSEATYESGFVIDKFPISRPNLTFSTLTVSNMSPEDSSIYLCSVRGGGKDSYTFGSGTRLTVV.